There are many counts of the clone carrying this TCR beta chain. Authors' analysis steps: Scientists estimated how many nucleated cells there were by amplifying reference gene primers. Some clones are missing from TCRdb's copy, which holds only in-frame ones; the method was immunoSEQ multiplex PCR. D and trimming come from the DNA, and the V and J calls and clone size come from that table. The sample shows 150,000 to 200,000 clones, approximately 90% of them seen only once. This specimen comes from a study of blood T cell repertoires in COVID-19. Overall study context: Samples of COVID-19 (acute and convalescent) were obtained from the United States, Italy and Spain.

The CDR3 length is 15 residues. Trimming took 3 bases from V and 1 from J, leaving 10 bases between them. Looked up from germline, CDR1 is KGHSH and CDR2 is LQKENI. The sample comprised peripheral blood. V and J are TRBV18 and TRBJ1-5; D may be TRBD1 (6 bases). The clonotype was recovered from a woman aged 18-29 years who had recovered from COVID-19. CDR3 DNA: TGTGCCAGCTCACCGTCGGGACAAAGCAATCAGCCCCAGCATTTT. Residues: CASSPSGQSNQPQHF.